The 2 T cell receptor beta chains in this list originate from one sample, sequenced in a study of blood T cell repertoires in COVID-19. Produced via immunoSEQ multiplex PCR; TCRdb's table is partial and in-frame only. The sample lists fewer than 80,000 clones; 85% to 90% were seen once. The sample taken for sequencing was peripheral blood. These receptors were obtained from a woman aged 50 to 65 with active or convalescent COVID-19.

V and J are TRBV10-3 and TRBJ1-2, with 8 bases matching TRBD1. The CDR3 spans 14 residues. V was pared by 2 bases and J by 4 bases, with 3 bases of the junction left unmatched. Germline CDR1 is ENHRY and CDR2 is SYGVKD. The CDR3 here is CAISEPDRAYGYTF. CDR3 nucleotide sequence: TGTGCCATCAGTGAGCCGGACAGGGCCTATGGCTACACCTTC.

This chain connects TRBV3-1 (or the pseudogene TRBV3-2) to TRBJ2-5; possibly TRBD2 for D (7 bases). V was shortened by 3 bases and J by 1 base, with 9 bases between the two germline ends. CDR1 and CDR2 from the germline V gene are LGHDT and YNNKEL (reference sequence). There are 14 residues in the CDR3. Written as DNA, the CDR3 is TGTGCCAGCAGCCATGGGGGGGCCCAAGAGACCCAGTACTTC. Amino acids: CASSHGGAQETQYF.